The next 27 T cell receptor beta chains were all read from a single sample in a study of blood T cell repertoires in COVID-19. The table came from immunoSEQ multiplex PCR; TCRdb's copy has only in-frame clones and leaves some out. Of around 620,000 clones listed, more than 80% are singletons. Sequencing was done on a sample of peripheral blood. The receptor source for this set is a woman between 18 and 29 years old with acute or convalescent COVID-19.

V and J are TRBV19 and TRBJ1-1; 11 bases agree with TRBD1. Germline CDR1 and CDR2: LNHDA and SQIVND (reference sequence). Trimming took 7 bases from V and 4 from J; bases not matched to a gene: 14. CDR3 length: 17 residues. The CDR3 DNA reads TGTGCCAGTACAGGGAGGACAGGGGGCTTTAGGGTCACTGAAGCTTTCTTT. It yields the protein CASTGRTGGFRVTEAFF.

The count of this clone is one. CDR3 bases: TGCGCCAGCAGCCAGACGGGAGGACGGGGGTGGCCCACCGGGACCCAGTACTTC. Amino acids: CASSQTGGRGWPTGTQYF. V gene TRBV4-1 combines with J gene TRBJ2-5; 7 bases line up with TRBD2. V gave up 3 bases and J gave up 7 bases; unmatched junction bases: 20. The germline CDR1 and CDR2 sequences are MGHRA and YSYEKL. This CDR3 has 18 amino acids.

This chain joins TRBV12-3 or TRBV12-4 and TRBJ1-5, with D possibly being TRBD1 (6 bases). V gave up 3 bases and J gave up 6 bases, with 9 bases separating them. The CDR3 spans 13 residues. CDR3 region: CASSFGGAQPQHF. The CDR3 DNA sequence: TGTGCCAGCAGTTTTGGGGGGGCTCAGCCCCAGCATTTT.

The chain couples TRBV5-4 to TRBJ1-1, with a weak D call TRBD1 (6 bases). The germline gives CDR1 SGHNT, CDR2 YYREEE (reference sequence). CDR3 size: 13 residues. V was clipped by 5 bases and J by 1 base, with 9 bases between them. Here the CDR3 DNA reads TGTGCCAGCAGGCTAGGGGGGAACACTGAAGCTTTCTTT. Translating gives CASRLGGNTEAFF.

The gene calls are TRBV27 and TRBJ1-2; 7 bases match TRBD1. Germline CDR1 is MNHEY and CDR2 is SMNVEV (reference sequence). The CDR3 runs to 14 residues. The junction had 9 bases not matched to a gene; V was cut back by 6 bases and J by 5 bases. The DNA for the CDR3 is TGTGCCAGCAGAAAAGGGGGCACGGGGTATGGCTACACCTTC. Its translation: CASRKGGTGYGYTF.

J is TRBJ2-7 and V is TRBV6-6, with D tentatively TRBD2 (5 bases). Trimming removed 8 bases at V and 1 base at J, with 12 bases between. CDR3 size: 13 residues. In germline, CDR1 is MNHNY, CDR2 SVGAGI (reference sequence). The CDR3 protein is CASSVRGSYEQYF. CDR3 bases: TGTGCCAGCTCTGTCCGGGGTTCCTACGAGCAGTACTTC.

The CDR3 spells CASSQEAGELFF. CDR3 in DNA: TGTGCCAGCAGCCAAGAAGCGGGGGAGCTGTTTTTT. V gene TRBV3-1 (or the pseudogene TRBV3-2) combines with J gene TRBJ2-2; no reliable D call. Germline V CDR1 and CDR2: LGHDT, YNNKEL (reference sequence). Trimming shortened V by 0 bases and J by 8 bases, and 4 bases separated the two germline ends. The CDR3 covers 12 residues.

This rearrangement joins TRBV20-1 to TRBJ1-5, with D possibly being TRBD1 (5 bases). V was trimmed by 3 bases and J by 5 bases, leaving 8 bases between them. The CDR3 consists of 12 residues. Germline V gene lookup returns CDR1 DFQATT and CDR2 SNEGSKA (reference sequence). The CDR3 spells CSASLGDQPQHF. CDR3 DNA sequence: TGCAGTGCTAGTTTAGGGGATCAGCCCCAGCATTTT.

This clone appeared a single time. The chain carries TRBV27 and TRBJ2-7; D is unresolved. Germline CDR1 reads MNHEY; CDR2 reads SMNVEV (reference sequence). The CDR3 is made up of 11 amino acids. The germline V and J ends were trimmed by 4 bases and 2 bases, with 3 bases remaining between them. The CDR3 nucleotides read TGTGCCAGCAGTTCTACCTACGAGCAGTACTTC. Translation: CASSSTYEQYF.

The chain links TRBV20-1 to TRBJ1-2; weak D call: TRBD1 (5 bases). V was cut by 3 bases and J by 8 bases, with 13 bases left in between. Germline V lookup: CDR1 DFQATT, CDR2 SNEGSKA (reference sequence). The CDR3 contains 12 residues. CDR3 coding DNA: TGCAGTGCTAGTGACAGTGCATGGGGCTACACCTTC. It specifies CSASDSAWGYTF.

DNA for the CDR3: TGTGCCAGCAGTGAACTCGGCGGCAGGGAGGCCTATGGCTACACCTTC. Its translation: CASSELGGREAYGYTF. V and J are TRBV2 and TRBJ1-2, with D maybe TRBD1 (5 bases). Germline CDR1 is SNHLY and CDR2 is FYNNEI. Deletions cut 2 bases from V and 4 bases from J, with 17 bases between. The CDR3 runs 16 residues.

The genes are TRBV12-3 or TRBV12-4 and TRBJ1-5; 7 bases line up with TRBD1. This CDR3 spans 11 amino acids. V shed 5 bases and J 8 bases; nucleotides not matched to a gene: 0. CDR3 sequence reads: CASSQGEPQHF. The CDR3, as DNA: TGTGCCAGCAGTCAGGGGGAGCCCCAGCATTTT.

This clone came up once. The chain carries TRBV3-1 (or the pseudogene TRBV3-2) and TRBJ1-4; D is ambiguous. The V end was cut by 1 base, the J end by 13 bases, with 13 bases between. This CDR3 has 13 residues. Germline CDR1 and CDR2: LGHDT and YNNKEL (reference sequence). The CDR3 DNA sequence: TGTGCCAGCAGCCAAGTAGCAAGCGAACCACTGTTTTTT. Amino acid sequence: CASSQVASEPLFF.

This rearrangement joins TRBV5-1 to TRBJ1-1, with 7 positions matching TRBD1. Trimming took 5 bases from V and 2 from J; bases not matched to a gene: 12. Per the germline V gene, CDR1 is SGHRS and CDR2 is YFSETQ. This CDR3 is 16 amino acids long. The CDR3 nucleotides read TGCGCCAGCAGTCTTTACCTCGGACAGGAAAACACTGAAGCTTTCTTT. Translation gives CASSLYLGQENTEAFF.

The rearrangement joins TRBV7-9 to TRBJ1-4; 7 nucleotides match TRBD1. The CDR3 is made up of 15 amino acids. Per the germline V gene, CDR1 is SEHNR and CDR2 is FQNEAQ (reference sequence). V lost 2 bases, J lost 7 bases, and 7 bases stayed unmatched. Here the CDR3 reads CASSLLRDSGEKLFF. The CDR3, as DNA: TGTGCCAGCAGCTTACTCAGGGACAGCGGTGAAAAACTGTTTTTT.

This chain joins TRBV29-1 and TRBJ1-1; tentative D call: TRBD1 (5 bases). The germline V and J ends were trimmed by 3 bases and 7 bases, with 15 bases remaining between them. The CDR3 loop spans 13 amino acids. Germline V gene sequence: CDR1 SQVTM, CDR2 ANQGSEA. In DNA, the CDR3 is TGCAGCGTTGACAATAAGGGGCTTGGTGAAGCTTTCTTT. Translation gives CSVDNKGLGEAFF.

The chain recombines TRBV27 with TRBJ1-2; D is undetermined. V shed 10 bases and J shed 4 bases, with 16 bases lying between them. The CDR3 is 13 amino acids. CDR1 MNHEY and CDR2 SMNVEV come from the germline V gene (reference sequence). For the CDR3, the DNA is TGTGCCAACCCGACAAGGCGCTCCTATGGCTACACCTTC. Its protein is CANPTRRSYGYTF.

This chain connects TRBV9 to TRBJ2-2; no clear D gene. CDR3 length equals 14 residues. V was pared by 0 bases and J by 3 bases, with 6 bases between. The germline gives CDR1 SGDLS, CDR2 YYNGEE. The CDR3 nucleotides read TGTGCCAGCAGCGTAGCTATCGACACCGGGGAGCTGTTTTTT. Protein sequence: CASSVAIDTGELFF.

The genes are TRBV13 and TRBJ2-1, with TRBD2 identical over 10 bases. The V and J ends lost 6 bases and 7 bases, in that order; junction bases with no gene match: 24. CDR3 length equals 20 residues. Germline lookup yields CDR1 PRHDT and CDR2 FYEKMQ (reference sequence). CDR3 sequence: CASSPPSGGSKGAGWNEQFF. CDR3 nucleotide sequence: TGTGCCAGCAGTCCACCTAGCGGGGGTTCCAAGGGGGCCGGGTGGAATGAGCAGTTCTTC.

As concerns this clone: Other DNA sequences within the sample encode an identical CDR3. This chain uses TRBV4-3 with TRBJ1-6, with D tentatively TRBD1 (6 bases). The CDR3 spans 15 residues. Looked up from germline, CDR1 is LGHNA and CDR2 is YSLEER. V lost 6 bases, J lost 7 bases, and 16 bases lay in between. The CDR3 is CASSQTRTENSPLHF. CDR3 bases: TGCGCCAGCAGTCAAACCCGGACAGAAAATTCACCCCTCCACTTT.

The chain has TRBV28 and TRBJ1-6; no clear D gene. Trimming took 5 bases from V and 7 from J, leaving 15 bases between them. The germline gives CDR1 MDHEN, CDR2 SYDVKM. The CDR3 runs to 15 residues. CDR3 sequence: CASSGGSQINSPLHF. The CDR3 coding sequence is TGTGCCAGCAGTGGCGGATCTCAAATAAATTCACCCCTCCACTTT.

For the CDR3, the DNA is TGTGTAAGCGGGGACACTGAAGCTTTCTTT. Encoded protein: CVSGDTEAFF. The rearrangement joins TRBV10-3 to TRBJ1-1; D remains unclear. This CDR3 has 10 residues. Per germline, CDR1 ENHRY and CDR2 SYGVKD.

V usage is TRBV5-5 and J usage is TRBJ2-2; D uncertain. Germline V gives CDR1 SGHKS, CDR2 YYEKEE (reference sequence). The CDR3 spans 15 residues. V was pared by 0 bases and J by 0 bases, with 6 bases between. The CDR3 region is CASSLVTSNTGELFF. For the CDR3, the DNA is TGTGCCAGCAGCTTGGTTACTTCGAACACCGGGGAGCTGTTTTTT.

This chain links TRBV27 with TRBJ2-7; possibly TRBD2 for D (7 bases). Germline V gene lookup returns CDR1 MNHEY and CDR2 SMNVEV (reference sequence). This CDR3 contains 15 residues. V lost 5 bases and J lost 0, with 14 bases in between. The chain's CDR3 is CASSIAGARSYEQYF. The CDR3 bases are TGTGCCAGCAGTATTGCGGGGGCTCGCTCCTACGAGCAGTACTTC.

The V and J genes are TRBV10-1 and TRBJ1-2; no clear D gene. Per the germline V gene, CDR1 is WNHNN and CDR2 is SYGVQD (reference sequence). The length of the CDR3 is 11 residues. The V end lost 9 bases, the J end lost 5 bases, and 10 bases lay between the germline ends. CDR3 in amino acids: CARVKTYGYTF. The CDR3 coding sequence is TGCGCCAGAGTGAAGACTTATGGCTACACCTTC.

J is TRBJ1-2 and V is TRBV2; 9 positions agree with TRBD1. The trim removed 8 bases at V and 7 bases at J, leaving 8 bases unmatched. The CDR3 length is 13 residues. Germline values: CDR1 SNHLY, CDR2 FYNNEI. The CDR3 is CASAGQGKSGYTF. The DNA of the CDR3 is TGTGCCAGCGCGGGACAGGGTAAGTCTGGCTACACCTTC.

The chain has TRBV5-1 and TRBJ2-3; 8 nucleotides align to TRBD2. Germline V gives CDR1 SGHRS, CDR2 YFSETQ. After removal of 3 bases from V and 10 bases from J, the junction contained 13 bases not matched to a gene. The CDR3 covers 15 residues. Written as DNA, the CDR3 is TGCGCCAGCAGCTCCGGGGGGGCTGCTGGTGACGCGCAGTATTTT. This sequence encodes CASSSGGAAGDAQYF.